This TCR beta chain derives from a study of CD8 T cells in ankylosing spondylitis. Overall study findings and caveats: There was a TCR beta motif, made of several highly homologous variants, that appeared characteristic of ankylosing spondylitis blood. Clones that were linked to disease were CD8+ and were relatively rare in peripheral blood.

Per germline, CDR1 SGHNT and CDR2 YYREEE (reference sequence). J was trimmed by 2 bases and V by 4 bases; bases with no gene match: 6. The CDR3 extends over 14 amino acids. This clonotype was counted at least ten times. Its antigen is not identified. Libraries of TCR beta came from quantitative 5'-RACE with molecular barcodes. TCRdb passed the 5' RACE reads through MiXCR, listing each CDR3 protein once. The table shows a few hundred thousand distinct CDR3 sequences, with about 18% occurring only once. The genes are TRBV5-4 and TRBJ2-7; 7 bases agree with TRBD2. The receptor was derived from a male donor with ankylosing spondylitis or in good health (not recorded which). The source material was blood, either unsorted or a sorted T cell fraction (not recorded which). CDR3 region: CASSQGLTAYEQYF. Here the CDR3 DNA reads TGTGCCAGCAGCCAGGGACTAACCGCCTACGAGCAGTACTTC.